This TCR beta chain stems from a study of pediatric ulcerative colitis. The study's findings and limits: Blood-rectal clonal overlap within each person was significantly higher in ulcerative colitis patients than controls.

As to this clone: Its cognate antigen is unknown.

The survey-level immunoSEQ assay was used. Clones were read by immunoSEQ multiplex PCR, and TCRdb kept only the in-frame ones, dropping some. The repertoire holds approximately 37,000 clones, with about 75% as singletons. During colonoscopy, one to two rectal pinch biopsies were collected. This CDR3 comprises 15 residues. Germline V gene sequence: CDR1 SNHLY, CDR2 FYNNEI. J was trimmed by 1 base and V by 4 bases; bases with no gene match: 0. Sequencing input: gut tissue. The sequence was collected from a boy aged 5-17 years with severe ulcerative colitis. V is TRBV2 and J is TRBJ2-2; 10 bases align to TRBD2. The CDR3 here is CASSGLAGNTGELFF. The CDR3 region has the DNA TGTGCCAGCAGTGGACTAGCGGGGAACACCGGGGAGCTGTTTTTT. Combining the CDR3 with reference TRBV2 and TRBJ2-2 gives the whole variable domain EPEVTQTPSHQVTQMGQEVILRCVPISNHLYFYWYRQILGQKVEFLVSFYNNEISEKSEIFDDQFSVERPDGSNFTLKIRSTKLEDSAMYFCASSGLAGNTGELFFGEGSRLTVL.